This T cell receptor (beta chain) was identified during a study of cytomegalovirus exposure and HLA in healthy donors. Study-level findings and limits: The study recorded some 160 TCR beta chains that were cytomegalovirus-associated. Specific recognition of CMV antigens was confirmed in vitro for a few chains (all CMV-associated).

The sample holds one count of this clone. Its antigen is not identified. Germline lookup yields CDR1 SGHRS and CDR2 YFSETQ. CDR3 length: 15 residues. J lost 1 base, V lost 2 bases, and 3 bases had no gene match. Generated by immunoSEQ multiplex PCR, the TCRdb table keeps only in-frame clones and is missing some. The sample shows 68,000 or so clones, 90% to 95% of them seen only once. V usage is TRBV5-1 and J usage is TRBJ2-1, with 7 bases lining up with TRBD1. The sequence derives from a man younger than 30 in good health and CMV-seronegative. Material: PBMCs. The CDR3 sequence is CASSLQGTSYNEQFF. The CDR3 nucleotides are TGCGCCAGCAGCTTACAGGGGACATCCTACAATGAGCAGTTCTTC.